Below, one T cell receptor (beta chain) is given with its context. Other DNA sequences from this sample encode an identical CDR3 as well. The sample is drawn from a study of T cell responses to AZD1222 COVID-19 vaccine. Assay used: immunoSEQ multiplex PCR; TCRdb lists only in-frame clones, some missing. This sample has roughly 120,000 clones, with approximately 90% found just once. With V trimmed by 8 bases and J by 2 bases, 1 base remained unmatched. This CDR3 contains 11 residues. Germline CDR1 GTSNPN, CDR2 SVGIG (reference sequence). This chain uses TRBV30 with TRBJ1-2; 8 nucleotides match TRBD1. Source: peripheral blood, taken on day 0 of AZD1222 vaccination. This receptor was obtained from an adult in good health. The CDR3 region is CAGQGNYGYTF. For the CDR3, the DNA is TGTGCCGGACAGGGAAACTATGGCTACACCTTC.